This T cell receptor delta chain was recovered during a study of gamma-delta chains in newborns, infants, children. As for the study in general: Microbial exposure reportedly drives polyclonal innate γδ T cell expansion after birth.

TCRdb called clones from the reads again using CATT. This sample has roughly 7,900 delta-chain clones, with 3% to 3.5% found just once. The CDR3 consists of 15 residues. Germline CDR1 and CDR2: GEAIGNYY and EKD. The ends lost 3 bases at V and 3 bases at J; junction bases unmatched: 3. In regard to this clone: Different DNA sequences within this sample yield the same CDR3.

V is TRDV2 and J is TRDJ2; 10 nucleotides line up with TRDD3. This clonotype was obtained from a child who was a newborn, infant or young child, either healthy, febrile or measles-vaccinated (not recorded which). The sequenced material came from blood. The CDR3 DNA reads as TGTGCCTGTGACGCGCTGGGGGATATGACAGCACAACTCTTCTTT. This translates into CACDALGDMTAQLFF.